The 9 T cell receptor beta chains listed next were all sequenced from one sample in a study of blood T cell repertoires in COVID-19. Sequencing was performed with immunoSEQ multiplex PCR; in TCRdb, only in-frame clones are kept and a portion is missing. The sample gives about 230,000 clones, under 90% of which show up once; approximately 10% is in the top ten. The sequencing sample was made of peripheral blood. Every receptor here comes from a man aged 50 to 59 with COVID-19, enrolled during active disease.

This chain uses TRBV6-1 with TRBJ1-3; maybe TRBD1 (6 bases). The CDR3 has 18 amino acids. V was clipped by 2 bases and J by 0 bases, with 17 bases between them. Germline V gene lookup returns CDR1 MNHNS and CDR2 SASEGT. The CDR3 is CASSEIPTGHGSGNTIYF. CDR3 nucleotide sequence: TGTGCCAGCAGTGAAATACCAACAGGGCACGGCTCTGGAAACACCATATATTTT.

This clone was seen once. The rearrangement joins TRBV27 to TRBJ2-7; 7 nucleotides match TRBD1. The CDR3 contains 14 residues. Per germline, CDR1 MNHEY and CDR2 SMNVEV (reference sequence). Trimming at V came to 8 bases and at J to 2 bases, leaving 9 bases not matched to a gene. The CDR3 protein is CASATDRDAYEQYF. Here the CDR3 DNA reads TGTGCCAGCGCTACCGACAGGGACGCCTACGAGCAGTACTTC.

The chain has TRBV9 and TRBJ1-6; 11 nucleotides align to TRBD1. The V gene end was trimmed by 2 bases and the J gene end by 7 bases; junction bases not matched to a gene: 5. In germline, CDR1 is SGDLS, CDR2 YYNGEE. CDR3 length equals 16 residues. Here the CDR3 reads CASSVGTGGVNSPLHF. The CDR3 coding sequence is TGTGCCAGCAGCGTCGGGACAGGGGGTGTAAATTCACCCCTCCACTTT.

The V call is TRBV7-3, the J call TRBJ2-1, with TRBD1 matching 7 bases. This CDR3 has 13 residues. The germline gives CDR1 SGHTA, CDR2 FQGTGA. This chain's CDR3 is CGEGARAYNEQFF. CDR3 in DNA: TGTGGCGAGGGGGCTCGAGCCTACAATGAGCAGTTCTTC. The variable domain in full, with the rest retrieved from reference TRBV7-3 and TRBJ2-1, is GAGVSQTPSNKVTEKGKYVELRCDPISGHTALYWYRQSLGQGPEFLIYFQGTGAADDSGLPNDRFFAVRPEGSVSTLKIQRTERGDSAVYLCGEGARAYNEQFFGPGTRLTVL.

This clone was seen just once. This chain connects TRBV20-1 to TRBJ2-7, with 8 bases lining up with TRBD1. The V gene's germline CDR1 is DFQATT and CDR2 SNEGSKA (reference sequence). CDR3 length: 13 amino acids. With 3 bases clipped from V and 4 bases from J, the junction kept 5 bases outside the gene matches. The CDR3 sequence is CSASRTGTYEQYF. Written as DNA, the CDR3 is TGCAGTGCTAGTAGGACAGGGACTTACGAGCAGTACTTC.

The DNA for the CDR3 is TGCGCCAGCAGCCTCGCAGCAGGAGGCACCGGGGAGCTGTTTTTT. Protein sequence: CASSLAAGGTGELFF. The J gene is TRBJ2-2, the V gene TRBV5-1; weak D call: TRBD2 (5 bases). Deletions cut 4 bases from V and 4 bases from J, with 14 bases between. This CDR3 has 15 amino acids. Germline-derived CDR1 and CDR2 are SGHRS and YFSETQ.

The chain links TRBV2 to TRBJ1-1, with TRBD1 matching over 7 bases. The length of the CDR3 is 17 residues. V lost 6 bases, J lost 3 bases, and 16 bases stayed unmatched. Germline CDR1 and CDR2: SNHLY and FYNNEI. DNA for the CDR3: TGTGCCAGCAGCGATAGACAGGGACCCGACCCGTACACTGAAGCTTTCTTT. Protein: CASSDRQGPDPYTEAFF.

This rearrangement joins TRBV5-4 to TRBJ2-7, with 7 positions matching TRBD1. Trimming removed 4 bases from V and 0 bases from J; junction bases left unmatched: 10. CDR3 size: 16 residues. CDR1 and CDR2 from the germline V gene are SGHNT and YYREEE (reference sequence). The CDR3 bases are TGTGCCAGCAGCCCTCGGGACAGCCCGAGCTCCTACGAGCAGTACTTC. It translates to CASSPRDSPSSYEQYF.

The chain joins TRBV19 to TRBJ2-2, with a tentative D call TRBD1 (5 bases). The germline V and J ends were trimmed by 6 bases and 2 bases, with 7 bases remaining between them. The length of the CDR3 is 13 residues. Germline CDR1 LNHDA, CDR2 SQIVND (reference sequence). CDR3 loop: CASRQENTGELFF. CDR3 nucleotide sequence: TGTGCCAGTAGACAGGAAAACACCGGGGAGCTGTTTTTT. Together with reference TRBV19 and TRBJ2-2, the CDR3 gives the full variable domain: DGGITQSPKYLFRKEGQNVTLSCEQNLNHDAMYWYRQDPGQGLRLIYYSQIVNDFQKGDIAEGYSVSREKKESFPLTVTSAQKNPTAFYLCASRQENTGELFFGEGSRLTVL.